The TCR beta chain under discussion was sequenced for a study of CD4 T cells in relation to SARS-CoV-2 and coronaviruses. To note about this clone: Its antigen is as yet unknown.

Whole-study findings and limits: SARS-CoV-2-driven expansion was significantly weaker in crossreactive than monoreactive clones.

CDR1 is SNHLY, CDR2 FYNNEI, per germline. The germline V and J ends were trimmed by 8 bases and 0 bases, with 17 bases remaining between them. This CDR3 has 16 amino acids. TCRdb keeps only in-frame clones here, not all; method: immunoSEQ multiplex PCR. The sample holds more than 20,000 clones, 60% to 80% seen once. Unexposed donor CD4+ T cells date from about 2011-2018, before the COVID-19 pandemic. After roughly ten days of culture, CD4+ T cells were isolated. Testing used SARS-CoV-2 S/N and four cold-coronavirus spikes on unexposed-donor CD4+ T cells, cells permitting. The clonotype was recovered from a human donor in good health. V is TRBV2 and J is TRBJ1-3; D remains unclear. The sequenced sample consisted of CD4+ T cells from PBMCs, cultured in vitro. In nucleotides, the CDR3 is TGTGCCAGCCGACAACAACAGACTTTCTCTGGAAACACCATATATTTT. Translated: CASRQQQTFSGNTIYF.